This T cell receptor (beta chain) was retrieved from a study of blood T cell repertoires in COVID-19. Authors' processing steps: Nucleated cell counts were estimated from reference gene primer amplification. Assay used: immunoSEQ multiplex PCR; TCRdb lists only in-frame clones, some missing. V, J and clone size reflect that table, while D and trimming were determined from the DNA. This sample has roughly 250,000 clones, with under 85% found just once. The V gene lost 3 bases and the J gene lost 0 bases, with 6 bases spanning the gap. The CDR3 has 14 amino acids. Germline V gene sequence: CDR1 MDHEN, CDR2 SYDVKM.

Sequencing was performed on peripheral blood. The genes are TRBV28 and TRBJ1-3; no clear D gene. The sequence was obtained from a woman in her thirties or forties with active or convalescent COVID-19. The CDR3 region is CASSLSISGNTIYF. The CDR3 DNA reads TGTGCCAGCAGTTTGTCTATCTCTGGAAACACCATATATTTT.